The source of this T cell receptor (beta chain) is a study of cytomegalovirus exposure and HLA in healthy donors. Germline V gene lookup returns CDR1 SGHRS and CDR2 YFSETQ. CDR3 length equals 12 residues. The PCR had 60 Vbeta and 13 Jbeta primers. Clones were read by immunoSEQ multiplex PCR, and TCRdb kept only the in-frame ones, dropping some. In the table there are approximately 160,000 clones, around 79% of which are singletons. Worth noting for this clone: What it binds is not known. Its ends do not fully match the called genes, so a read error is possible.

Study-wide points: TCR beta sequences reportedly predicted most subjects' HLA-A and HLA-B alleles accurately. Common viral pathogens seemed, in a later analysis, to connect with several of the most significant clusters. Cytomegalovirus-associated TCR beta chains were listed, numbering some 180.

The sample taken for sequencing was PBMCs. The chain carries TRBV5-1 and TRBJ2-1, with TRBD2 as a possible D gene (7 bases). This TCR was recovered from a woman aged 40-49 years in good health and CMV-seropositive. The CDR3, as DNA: TGCGCCAGCAGCTTGAGCGGGGACACCGCGGTCTTC. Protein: CASSLSGDTAVF.